This T cell receptor (beta chain) is from a study of graft-versus-host responses after intestinal transplantation. CDR3 size: 15 residues. Germline V gene lookup returns CDR1 SGHTA and CDR2 FQGNSA. Deletions cut 1 base from V and 3 bases from J, with 13 bases between. Assay used: immunoSEQ multiplex PCR; TCRdb lists only in-frame clones, some missing. The profile shows tens of thousands of clones, roughly four fifths of them singletons. The gene calls are TRBV7-2 and TRBJ2-7; D might be TRBD2 (6 bases). Here the sequenced sample was PBMCs, taken less than 1,400 days after transplant. This clonotype was sampled from a human patient who received an intestinal transplant, so some T cells may come from the graft donor. CDR3: CASSLDLWGGYEQYF. DNA of the CDR3: TGTGCCAGCAGCTTAGACCTGTGGGGAGGCTACGAGCAGTACTTC.